This T cell receptor beta chain comes out of a study of cytomegalovirus exposure and HLA in healthy donors. Study-level findings and limits: Most TCR sequences were seen very rarely across donors, but some public TCRs occurred in many. Productive status was seen about 87% or about 30% of the time for most TCR beta V segments in an earlier analysis.

Germline CDR1 MDHEN, CDR2 SYDVKM. Trimming left V 8 bases short and J 4 bases short, with 15 bases between. The CDR3 extends over 14 amino acids. On this clone itself: Antigen: not known.

It was with 60 Vbeta and 13 Jbeta primers that the PCR ran. Profiling relied on immunoSEQ multiplex PCR, and the TCRdb table lists in-frame clones only, not all of them. The repertoire holds 190,000 or so clones, with over 75% as singletons. This sequence originates from a woman in her forties or fifties in good health and CMV-seropositive. This chain connects TRBV28 to TRBJ1-5; tentative D call: TRBD1 (6 bases). Sequencing input: PBMCs. CDR3 bases: TGTGCCAGCCGGGCGGGGGCCCGGAATCAGCCCCAGCATTTT. It codes for CASRAGARNQPQHF. Combining the CDR3 with reference TRBV28 and TRBJ1-5 gives the whole variable domain DVKVTQSSRYLVKRTGEKVFLECVQDMDHENMFWYRQDPGLGLRLIYFSYDVKMKEKGDIPEGYSVSREKKERFSLILESASTNQTSMYLCASRAGARNQPQHFGDGTRLSIL.